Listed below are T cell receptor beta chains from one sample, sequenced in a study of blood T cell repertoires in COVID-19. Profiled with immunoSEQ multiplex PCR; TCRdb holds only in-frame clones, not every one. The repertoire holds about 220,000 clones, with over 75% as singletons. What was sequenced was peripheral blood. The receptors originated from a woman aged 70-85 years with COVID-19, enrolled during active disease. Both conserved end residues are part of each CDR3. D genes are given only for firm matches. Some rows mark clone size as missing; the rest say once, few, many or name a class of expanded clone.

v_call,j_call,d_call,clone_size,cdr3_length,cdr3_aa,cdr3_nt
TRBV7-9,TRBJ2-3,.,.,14,CAGQPGPSTDTQYF,TGTGCCGGACAACCGGGTCCCTCCACAGATACGCAGTATTTT
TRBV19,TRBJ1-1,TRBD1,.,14,CASSADRAVGEAFF,TGTGCCAGTAGTGCGGACAGGGCGGTGGGTGAAGCTTTCTTT
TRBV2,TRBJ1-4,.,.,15,CASTPGRPMNEKLFF,TGTGCCAGCACCCCGGGTAGGCCGATGAATGAAAAACTGTTTTTT
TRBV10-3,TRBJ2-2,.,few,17,CAISEGPDRANTGELFF,TGTGCCATCAGTGAGGGTCCTGACAGAGCGAACACCGGGGAGCTGTTTTTT
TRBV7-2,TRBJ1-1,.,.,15,CASTQGLGISTEAFF,TGTGCCAGCACCCAGGGACTGGGAATTAGCACTGAAGCTTTCTTT
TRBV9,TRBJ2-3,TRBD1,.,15,CASSPRTGGTDTQYF,TGTGCCAGCAGCCCCCGGACAGGGGGGACAGATACGCAGTATTTT
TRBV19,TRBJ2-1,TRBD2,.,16,CASSMAGLAVYNEQFF,TGTGCCAGTAGTATGGCGGGACTAGCGGTTTACAATGAGCAGTTCTTC
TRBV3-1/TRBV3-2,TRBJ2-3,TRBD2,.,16,CASSQRGAGYADTQYF,TGTGCCAGCAGCCAACGAGGAGCGGGATATGCAGATACGCAGTATTTT
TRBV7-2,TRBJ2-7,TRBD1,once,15,CASSLGRTGGGEQYF,TGTGCCAGCAGCTTAGGAAGGACAGGGGGCGGCGAGCAGTACTTC
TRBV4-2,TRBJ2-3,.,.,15,CASSQGDRSTDTQYF,TGTGCCAGCAGCCAAGGAGATCGTAGCACAGATACGCAGTATTTT
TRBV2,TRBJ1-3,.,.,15,CASSSLGVDGNTIYF,TGTGCCAGCAGTTCCCTGGGAGTGGATGGAAACACCATATATTTT
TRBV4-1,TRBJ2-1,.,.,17,CASSHPRLVRSYNEQFF,TGCGCCAGCAGCCACCCTCGACTAGTTAGATCCTACAATGAGCAGTTCTTC
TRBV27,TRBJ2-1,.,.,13,CAGRTLATSEQFF,TGTGCCGGCCGAACTCTAGCGACCTCTGAGCAGTTCTTC
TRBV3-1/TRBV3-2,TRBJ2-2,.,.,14,CASSQGQNTGELFF,TGTGCCAGCAGCCAAGGTCAAAACACCGGGGAGCTGTTTTTT
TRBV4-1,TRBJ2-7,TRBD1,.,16,CASSQLLTGKFHEQYF,TGCGCCAGCAGCCAGTTACTGACAGGGAAATTCCACGAGCAGTACTTC
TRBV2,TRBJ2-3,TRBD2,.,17,CASSPPRRAGTPDTQYF,TGTGCCAGCAGTCCCCCTAGGAGAGCGGGGACCCCAGATACGCAGTATTTT
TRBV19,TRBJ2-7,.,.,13,CASSIAGAYEQYF,TGTGCCAGTAGTATAGCGGGGGCCTACGAGCAGTACTTC
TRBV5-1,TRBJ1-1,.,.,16,CASSLELGAINTEAFF,TGCGCCAGCAGCTTGGAACTAGGTGCCATAAACACTGAAGCTTTCTTT
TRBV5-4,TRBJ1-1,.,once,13,CASSLESDTEAFF,TGTGCCAGCAGCTTGGAAAGCGACACTGAAGCTTTCTTT
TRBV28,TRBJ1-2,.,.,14,CASSAPGLNYGYTF,TGTGCCAGCAGTGCCCCGGGACTCAACTATGGCTACACCTTC
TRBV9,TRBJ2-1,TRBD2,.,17,CASSVSATGGGDNEQFF,TGTGCCAGCAGCGTATCCGCCACCGGGGGAGGGGACAATGAGCAGTTCTTC
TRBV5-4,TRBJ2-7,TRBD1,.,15,CASSLLTGSPYEQYF,TGTGCCAGCAGCTTACTGACAGGGAGTCCCTACGAGCAGTACTTC
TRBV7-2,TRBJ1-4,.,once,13,CASSLAEGISLFF,TGTGCCAGCAGCTTAGCGGAGGGGATTTCGTTGTTTTTT
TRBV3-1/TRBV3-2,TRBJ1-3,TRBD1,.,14,CASSPETGINTIYF,TGTGCCAGCAGCCCTGAGACAGGGATAAACACCATATATTTT
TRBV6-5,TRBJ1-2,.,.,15,CASSYHGGISGGYTF,TGTGCCAGCAGTTATCACGGAGGGATTAGCGGTGGCTACACCTTC